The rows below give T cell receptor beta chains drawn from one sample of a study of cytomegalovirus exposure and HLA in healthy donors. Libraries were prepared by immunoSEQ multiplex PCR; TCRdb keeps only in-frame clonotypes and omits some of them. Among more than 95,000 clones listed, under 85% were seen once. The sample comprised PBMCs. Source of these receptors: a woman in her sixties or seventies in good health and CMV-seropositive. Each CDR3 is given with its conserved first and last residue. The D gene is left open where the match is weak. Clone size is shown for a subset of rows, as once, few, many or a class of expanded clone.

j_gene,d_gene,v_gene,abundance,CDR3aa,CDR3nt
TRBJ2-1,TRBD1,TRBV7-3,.,CASSTTGGNEQFF,TGTGCCAGCAGCACCACAGGGGGCAATGAGCAGTTCTTC
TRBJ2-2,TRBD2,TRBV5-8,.,CASSLGLAVLTGELFF,TGTGCCAGCAGCTTGGGACTAGCGGTTCTCACCGGGGAGCTGTTTTTT
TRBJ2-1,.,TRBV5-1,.,CASSLGTNNEQFF,TGCGCCAGCAGCTTGGGTACAAACAATGAGCAGTTCTTC
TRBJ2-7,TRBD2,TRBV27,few,CASSLTSGPYEQYF,TGTGCCAGCAGTTTAACTAGCGGTCCCTACGAGCAGTACTTC
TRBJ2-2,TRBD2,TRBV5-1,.,CASSFSSGNTGELFF,TGCGCCAGCAGCTTTTCTAGCGGAAACACCGGGGAGCTGTTTTTT
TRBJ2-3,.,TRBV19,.,CASRGSDRITTDTQYF,TGTGCCAGTAGAGGATCGGACAGAATTACCACAGATACGCAGTATTTT
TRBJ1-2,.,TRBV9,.,CASSALQGSLGYTF,TGTGCCAGCAGCGCCCTTCAGGGAAGTCTTGGCTACACCTTC
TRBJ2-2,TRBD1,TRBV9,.,CASSVFGTGVAGELFF,TGTGCCAGCAGCGTATTTGGGACAGGGGTGGCCGGGGAGCTGTTTTTT
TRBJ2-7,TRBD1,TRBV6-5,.,CASSYAGTGGYEQYF,TGTGCCAGCAGTTATGCCGGGACAGGGGGCTACGAGCAGTACTTC
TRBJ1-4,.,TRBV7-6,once,CASSLAAGLHEKLFF,TGTGCCAGCAGCTTAGCGGCAGGGTTGCATGAAAAACTGTTTTTT
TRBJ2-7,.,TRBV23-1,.,CASSRDRTDYEQYF,TGCGCCAGCAGTCGGGACCGGACAGATTACGAGCAGTACTTC
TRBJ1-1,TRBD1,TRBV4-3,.,CASSQTGANTEAFF,TGCGCCAGCAGCCAGACAGGGGCGAACACTGAAGCTTTCTTT
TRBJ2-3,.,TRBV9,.,CASSPSGPKTDTQYF,TGTGCCAGCAGCCCCTCAGGTCCAAAAACAGATACGCAGTATTTT
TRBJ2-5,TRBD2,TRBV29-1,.,CSVFEGGPRETQYF,TGCAGCGTTTTTGAGGGAGGGCCGCGGGAGACCCAGTACTTC
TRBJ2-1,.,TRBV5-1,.,CASSLEGVGSYNEQFF,TGCGCCAGCAGCTTGGAGGGGGTAGGATCCTACAATGAGCAGTTCTTC
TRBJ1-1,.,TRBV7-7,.,CASSLARNTEAFF,TGTGCTAGCAGCTTAGCGAGGAACACTGAAGCTTTCTTT
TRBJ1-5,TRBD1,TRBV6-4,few,CASSDPIGQGRVQPQHF,TGTGCCAGCAGTGACCCCATCGGACAGGGCCGGGTTCAGCCCCAGCATTTT
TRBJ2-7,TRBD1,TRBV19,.,CASSPGTVPYEQYF,TGTGCCAGTAGTCCGGGGACAGTACCCTACGAGCAGTACTTC
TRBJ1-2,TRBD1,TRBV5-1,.,CASSLSGTGGGYTF,TGCGCCAGCAGCTTGTCCGGGACAGGAGGCGGCTACACCTTC
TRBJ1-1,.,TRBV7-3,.,CASSLGPGDYTEAFF,TGTGCCAGCAGCTTAGGGCCGGGGGACTACACTGAAGCTTTCTTT
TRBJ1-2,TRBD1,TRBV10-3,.,CAISREQGTYGYTF,TGTGCCATCAGTAGAGAACAGGGGACATATGGCTACACCTTC
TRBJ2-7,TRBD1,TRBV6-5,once,CASSYSSGQGYYEQYF,TGTGCCAGCAGTTACTCGTCGGGACAGGGATACTACGAGCAGTACTTC
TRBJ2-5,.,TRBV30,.,CAWSPYRIQETQYF,TGTGCCTGGAGCCCCTACAGGATCCAAGAGACCCAGTACTTC
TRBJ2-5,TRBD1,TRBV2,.,CASSNPDRQETQYF,TGTGCCAGCAGTAACCCGGACAGGCAAGAGACCCAGTACTTC
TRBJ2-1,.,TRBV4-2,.,CASSRGRERYNEQFF,TGTGCCAGCAGTCGGGGGCGGGAGAGATACAATGAGCAGTTCTTC
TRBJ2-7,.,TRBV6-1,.,CASSELETGPRYEQYF,TGTGCCAGCAGTGAATTGGAGACAGGCCCCAGGTACGAGCAGTACTTC
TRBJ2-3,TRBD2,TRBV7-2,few,CASSLLLAVTDTQYF,TGTGCCAGCAGCTTACTGCTAGCGGTCACAGATACGCAGTATTTT
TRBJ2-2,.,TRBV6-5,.,CASSYRPFGGTGELFF,TGTGCCAGCAGTTACCGTCCCTTCGGCGGCACCGGGGAGCTGTTTTTT
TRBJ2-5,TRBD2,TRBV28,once,CASSSLHSGRPQETQYF,TGTGCCAGCAGTTCCCTACATAGCGGGAGGCCTCAAGAGACCCAGTACTTC
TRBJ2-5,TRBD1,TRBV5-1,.,CASSPGQGGPLQETQYF,TGCGCCAGCAGCCCCGGACAGGGTGGCCCACTCCAAGAGACCCAGTACTTC
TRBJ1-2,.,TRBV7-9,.,CSSRMTPNYGYTF,TGTTCCAGCAGAATGACACCGAACTATGGCTACACCTTC
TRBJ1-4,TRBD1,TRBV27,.,CASSWTGIPTNEKLFF,TGTGCCAGCAGTTGGACAGGGATCCCAACTAATGAAAAACTGTTTTTT
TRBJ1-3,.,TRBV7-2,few,CASSLSLASGNTIYF,TGTGCCAGCAGCTTGAGTCTAGCTTCTGGAAACACCATATATTTT
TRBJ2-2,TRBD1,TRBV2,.,CASIGQGYTGELFF,TGTGCCAGCATTGGACAGGGATATACCGGGGAGCTGTTTTTT
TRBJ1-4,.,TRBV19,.,CASSLAGGEKLFF,TGTGCCAGTAGTCTGGCCGGGGGTGAAAAACTGTTTTTT
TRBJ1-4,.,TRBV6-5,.,CASSEGGSDEKLFF,TGTGCCAGCAGTGAGGGAGGGTCAGATGAAAAACTGTTTTTT
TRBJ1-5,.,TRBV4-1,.,CASSQARFTTEPYSNQPQHF,TGCGCCAGCAGCCAAGCACGGTTCACCACAGAACCCTATAGCAATCAGCCCCAGCATTTT
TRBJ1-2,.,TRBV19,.,CASKKNIFYGYTF,TGTGCCAGTAAAAAGAACATCTTCTATGGCTACACCTTC
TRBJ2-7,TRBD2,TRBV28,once,CASSSRGGEDYEQYF,TGTGCCAGCAGTTCCCGGGGAGGGGAGGACTACGAGCAGTACTTC
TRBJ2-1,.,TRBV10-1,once,CASSVSIYEQFF,TGCGCCAGCAGTGTGAGCATCTATGAGCAGTTCTTC
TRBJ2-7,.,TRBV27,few,CASSPLGGAHEQYF,TGTGCCAGCAGTCCCCTCGGAGGGGCCCACGAGCAGTACTTC
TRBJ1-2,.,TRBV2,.,CASSLGGYGYTF,TGTGCCAGCAGTCTCGGCGGGTATGGCTACACCTTC
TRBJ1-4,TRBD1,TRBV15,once,CATSRRDRGVEKLFF,TGTGCCACCAGCAGAAGGGACAGGGGAGTTGAAAAACTGTTTTTT
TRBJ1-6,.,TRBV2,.,CASPAGNNSPLHF,TGTGCCAGCCCCGCGGGAAATAATTCACCCCTCCACTTT
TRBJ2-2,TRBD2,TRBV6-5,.,CASSYDQREPGELFF,TGTGCCAGCAGTTACGATCAGCGGGAGCCCGGGGAGCTGTTTTTT
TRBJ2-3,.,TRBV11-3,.,CASSRRAGWRADTQYF,TGTGCCAGCAGCCGCCGGGCAGGGTGGAGGGCAGATACGCAGTATTTT
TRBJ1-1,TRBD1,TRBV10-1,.,CATSSGTGLGTEAFF,TGCGCCACATCCTCGGGGACAGGGTTGGGCACTGAAGCTTTCTTT
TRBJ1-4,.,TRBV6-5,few,CAIRNDIRDEKLFF,TGTGCCATCAGGAATGACATCAGGGATGAAAAACTGTTTTTT
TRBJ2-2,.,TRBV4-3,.,CASSQDRYTGELFF,TGCGCCAGCAGCCAAGATCGGTACACCGGGGAGCTGTTTTTT
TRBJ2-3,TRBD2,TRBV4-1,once,CASSQDLPLAGGPGDTQYF,TGCGCCAGCAGCCAAGATCTTCCGCTAGCGGGAGGGCCAGGTGATACGCAGTATTTT
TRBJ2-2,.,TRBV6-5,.,CASRPGQNTGELFF,TGTGCCAGTCGTCCGGGACAGAACACCGGGGAGCTGTTTTTT
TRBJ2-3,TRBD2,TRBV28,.,CASSSASGGPDTQYF,TGTGCCAGCAGTTCGGCTAGCGGGGGGCCAGATACGCAGTATTTT
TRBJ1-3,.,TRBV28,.,CASSLTGPASGNTIYF,TGTGCCAGCAGTTTGACAGGCCCGGCTTCTGGAAACACCATATATTTT